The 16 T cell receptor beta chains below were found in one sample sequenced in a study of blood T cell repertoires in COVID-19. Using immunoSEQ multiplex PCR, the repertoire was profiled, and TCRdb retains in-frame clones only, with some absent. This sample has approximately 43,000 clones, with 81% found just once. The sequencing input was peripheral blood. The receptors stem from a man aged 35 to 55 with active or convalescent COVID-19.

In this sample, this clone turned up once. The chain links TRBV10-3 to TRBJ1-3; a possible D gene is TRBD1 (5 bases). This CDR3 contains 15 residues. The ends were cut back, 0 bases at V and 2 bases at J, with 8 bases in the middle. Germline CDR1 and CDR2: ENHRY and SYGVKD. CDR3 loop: CAISESRGTGNTIYF. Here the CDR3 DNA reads TGTGCCATCAGTGAGTCAAGGGGAACTGGAAACACCATATATTTT.

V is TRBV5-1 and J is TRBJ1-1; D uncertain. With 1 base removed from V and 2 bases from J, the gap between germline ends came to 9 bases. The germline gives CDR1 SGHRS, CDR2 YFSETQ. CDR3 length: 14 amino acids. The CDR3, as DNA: TGCGCCAGCAGCTTGCCGCGGATTAACACTGAAGCTTTCTTT. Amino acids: CASSLPRINTEAFF.

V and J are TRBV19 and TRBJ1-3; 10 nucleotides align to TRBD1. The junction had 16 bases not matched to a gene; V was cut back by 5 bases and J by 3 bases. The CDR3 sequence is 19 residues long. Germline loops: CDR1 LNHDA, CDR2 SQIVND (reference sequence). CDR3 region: CASSRTGQGINWDGNTIYF. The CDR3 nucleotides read TGTGCCAGTAGTCGAACGGGACAGGGGATTAATTGGGATGGAAACACCATATATTTT.

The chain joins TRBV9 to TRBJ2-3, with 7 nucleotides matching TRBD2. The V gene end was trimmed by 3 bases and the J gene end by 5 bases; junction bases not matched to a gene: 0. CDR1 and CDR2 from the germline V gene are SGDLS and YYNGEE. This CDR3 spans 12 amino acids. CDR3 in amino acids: CASSAGGDTQYF. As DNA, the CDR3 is TGTGCCAGCAGCGCGGGGGGAGATACGCAGTATTTT.

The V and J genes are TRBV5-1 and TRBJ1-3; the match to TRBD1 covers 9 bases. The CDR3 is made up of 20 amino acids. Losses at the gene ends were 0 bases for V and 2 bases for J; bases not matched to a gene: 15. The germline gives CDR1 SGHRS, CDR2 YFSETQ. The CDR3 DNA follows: TGCGCCAGCAGCTTGGACGGGACAGGGATGGGCAGAAAGGCTGGAAACACCATATATTTT. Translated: CASSLDGTGMGRKAGNTIYF.

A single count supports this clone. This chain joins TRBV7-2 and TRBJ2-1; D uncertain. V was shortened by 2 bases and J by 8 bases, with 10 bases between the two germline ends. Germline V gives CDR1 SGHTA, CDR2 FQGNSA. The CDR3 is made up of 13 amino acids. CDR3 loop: CASSLLTVDEQFF. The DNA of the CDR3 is TGTGCCAGCAGCTTATTAACTGTTGATGAGCAGTTCTTC.

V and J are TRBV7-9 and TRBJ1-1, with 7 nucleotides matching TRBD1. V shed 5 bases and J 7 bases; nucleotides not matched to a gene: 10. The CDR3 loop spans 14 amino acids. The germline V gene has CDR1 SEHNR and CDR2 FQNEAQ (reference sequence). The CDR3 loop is CASSTKKQGDEAFF. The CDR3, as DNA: TGTGCCAGCAGCACTAAGAAGCAGGGGGATGAAGCTTTCTTT.

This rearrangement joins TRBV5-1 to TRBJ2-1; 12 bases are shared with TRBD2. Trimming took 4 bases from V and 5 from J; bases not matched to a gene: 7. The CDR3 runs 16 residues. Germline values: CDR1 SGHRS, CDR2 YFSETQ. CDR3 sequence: CASSPLLAGGNNEQFF. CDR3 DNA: TGCGCCAGCAGCCCGTTACTAGCGGGAGGTAACAATGAGCAGTTCTTC.

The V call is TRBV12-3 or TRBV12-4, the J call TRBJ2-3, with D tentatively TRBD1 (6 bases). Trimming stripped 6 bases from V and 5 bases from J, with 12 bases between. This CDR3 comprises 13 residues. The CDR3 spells CASRTGVGDTQYF. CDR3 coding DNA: TGTGCCAGCAGGACAGGAGTTGGAGATACGCAGTATTTT.

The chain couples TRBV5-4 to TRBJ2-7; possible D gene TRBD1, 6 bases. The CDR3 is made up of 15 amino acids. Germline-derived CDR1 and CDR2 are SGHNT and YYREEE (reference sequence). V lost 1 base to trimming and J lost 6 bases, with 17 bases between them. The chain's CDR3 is CASSLKTGSPPEQYF. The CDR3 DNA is TGTGCCAGCAGCTTGAAGACAGGATCTCCGCCCGAGCAGTACTTC.

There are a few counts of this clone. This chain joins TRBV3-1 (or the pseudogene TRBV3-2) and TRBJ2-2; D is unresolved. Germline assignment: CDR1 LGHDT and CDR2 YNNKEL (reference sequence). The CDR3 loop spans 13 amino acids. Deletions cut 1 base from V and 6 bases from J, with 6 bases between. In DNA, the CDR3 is TGTGCCAGCAGCCAAGCACGCGCCGGGGAGCTGTTTTTT. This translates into CASSQARAGELFF.

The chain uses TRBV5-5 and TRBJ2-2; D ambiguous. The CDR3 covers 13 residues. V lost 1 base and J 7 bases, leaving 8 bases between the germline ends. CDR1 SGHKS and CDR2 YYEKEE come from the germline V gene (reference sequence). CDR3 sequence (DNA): TGTGCCAGCAGCTTGAAAGTCGGCGGGGAGCTGTTTTTT. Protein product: CASSLKVGGELFF.

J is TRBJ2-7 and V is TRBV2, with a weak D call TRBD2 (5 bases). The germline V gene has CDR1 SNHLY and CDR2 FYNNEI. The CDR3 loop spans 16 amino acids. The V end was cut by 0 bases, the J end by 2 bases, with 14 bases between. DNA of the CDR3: TGTGCCAGCAGTGAAGCGCCGGCTAGCCGGGCCTACGAGCAGTACTTC. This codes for CASSEAPASRAYEQYF.

CDR3 region: CASSSILTSIRETQYF. The CDR3 coding sequence is TGTGCCAGCAGCTCTATCCTGACTAGCATCCGAGAGACCCAGTACTTC. This sequence joins TRBV5-6 and TRBJ2-5; 7 bases match TRBD2. The CDR3 extends over 16 amino acids. After removal of 3 bases from V and 4 bases from J, the junction contained 12 bases not matched to a gene. CDR1 and CDR2 (germline): SGHDT, YYEEEE.

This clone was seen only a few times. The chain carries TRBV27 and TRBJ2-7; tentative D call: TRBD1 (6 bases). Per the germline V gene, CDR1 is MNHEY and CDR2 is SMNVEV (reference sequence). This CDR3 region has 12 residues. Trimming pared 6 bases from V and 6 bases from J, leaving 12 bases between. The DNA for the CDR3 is TGTGCCAGCAGATCCGGGACACTCGAGCAGTACTTC. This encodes CASRSGTLEQYF.

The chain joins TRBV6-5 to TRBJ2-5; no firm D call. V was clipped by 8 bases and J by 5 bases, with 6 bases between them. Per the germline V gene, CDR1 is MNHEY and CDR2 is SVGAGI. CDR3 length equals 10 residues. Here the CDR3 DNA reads TGTGCCAGCCTCTTGGAGACCCAGTACTTC. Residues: CASLLETQYF.